A selection of T cell receptor beta chains follows, all from one sample in a study of shared clonotypes between healthy human individuals. Method: immunoSEQ multiplex PCR; TCRdb's copy keeps in-frame clones and lacks some. The table records nearly 2 million clones, roughly 95% of them present only once. Sequencing input: naive CD8+ T cells sorted from blood. Receptor source: a man in his late teens or twenties in good health. CDR3s include the opening cysteine and the closing phenylalanine or tryptophan. The D gene is left open where the match is weak. The listing skips clone size in some rows; elsewhere it reads once, few, many or a size class.

D: -; V: TRBV10-2; size: -; J: TRBJ2-7; CDR3: CASSLSGAVYEQYF; DNA: TGCGCCAGCAGTTTGTCGGGAGCGGTCTACGAGCAGTACTTC
D: -; V: TRBV6-6; size: -; J: TRBJ2-7; CDR3: CASSYRSSYEQYF; DNA: TGTGCCAGCAGTTACAGGTCCTCCTACGAGCAGTACTTC
D: TRBD2; V: TRBV7-8; size: -; J: TRBJ2-2; CDR3: CASSPLAGENTGELFF; DNA: TGTGCCAGCAGCCCTCTAGCGGGAGAGAACACCGGGGAGCTGTTTTTT
D: -; V: TRBV5-5; size: -; J: TRBJ2-7; CDR3: CASSFIGMSSYEQYF; DNA: TGTGCCAGCAGCTTCATAGGGATGAGCTCCTACGAGCAGTACTTC
D: -; V: TRBV11-2; size: -; J: TRBJ2-7; CDR3: CASSFTGSYEQYF; DNA: TGTGCCAGCAGCTTCACAGGCTCCTACGAGCAGTACTTC
D: -; V: TRBV20-1; size: -; J: TRBJ2-7; CDR3: CSAAYDYEQYF; DNA: TGCAGTGCAGCGTACGACTACGAGCAGTACTTC
D: -; V: TRBV30; size: -; J: TRBJ2-2; CDR3: CAWSVLDTGELFF; DNA: TGTGCCTGGAGTGTACTCGACACCGGGGAGCTGTTTTTT
D: TRBD1; V: TRBV2; size: -; J: TRBJ1-5; CDR3: CASRGTGGGNQPQHF; DNA: TGTGCCAGCAGAGGGACAGGGGGAGGCAATCAGCCCCAGCATTTT
D: -; V: TRBV13; size: -; J: TRBJ2-2; CDR3: CASSLEGQTGELFF; DNA: TGTGCCAGCAGCTTAGAAGGACAGACCGGGGAGCTGTTTTTT
D: -; V: TRBV29-1; size: -; J: TRBJ2-7; CDR3: CSVVVSYEQYF; DNA: TGCAGCGTTGTAGTCAGCTACGAGCAGTACTTC
D: TRBD2; V: TRBV9; size: -; J: TRBJ2-2; CDR3: CASTGTSGGAGELFF; DNA: TGTGCCAGCACCGGGACTAGCGGGGGTGCCGGGGAGCTGTTTTTT
D: -; V: TRBV18; size: -; J: TRBJ1-3; CDR3: CASSPTRTDSSGNTIYF; DNA: TGTGCCAGCTCACCAACTCGGACTGATAGCTCTGGAAACACCATATATTTT
D: TRBD1; V: TRBV5-1; size: -; J: TRBJ1-1; CDR3: CASSWTTGPNTEAFF; DNA: TGCGCCAGCAGCTGGACGACAGGGCCTAACACTGAAGCTTTCTTT
D: -; V: TRBV19; size: -; J: TRBJ2-7; CDR3: CASSIALLYEQYF; DNA: TGTGCCAGTTCGATCGCACTTCTCTACGAGCAGTACTTC
D: -; V: TRBV6-5; size: -; J: TRBJ1-1; CDR3: CASSPLVPMNTEAFF; DNA: TGTGCCAGCAGCCCCCTAGTACCTATGAACACTGAAGCTTTCTTT
D: -; V: TRBV7-9; size: -; J: TRBJ1-3; CDR3: CASSQGGGGGNTIYF; DNA: TGTGCCAGCAGCCAGGGAGGGGGTGGAGGAAACACCATATATTTT
D: TRBD1; V: TRBV7-3; size: -; J: TRBJ2-5; CDR3: CASSLTGTGGETQYF; DNA: TGTGCCAGCAGCTTAACCGGGACAGGGGGAGAGACCCAGTACTTC
D: -; V: TRBV9; size: -; J: TRBJ2-1; CDR3: CASSHSPGDSSYNEQFF; DNA: TGTGCCAGCAGCCATTCACCTGGGGACTCTTCCTACAATGAGCAGTTCTTC
D: TRBD2; V: TRBV5-1; size: once; J: TRBJ2-5; CDR3: CASSLHYSSGVPVGVETQYF; DNA: TGCGCCAGCAGCTTACACTATTCTAGCGGGGTGCCCGTGGGCGTGGAGACCCAGTACTTC
D: TRBD2; V: TRBV5-6; size: -; J: TRBJ2-7; CDR3: CASSMGLAGYEQYF; DNA: TGTGCCAGCAGCATGGGACTAGCGGGATACGAGCAGTACTTC
D: -; V: TRBV7-7; size: -; J: TRBJ1-2; CDR3: CASSTIRYPQNLYGYTF; DNA: TGTGCTAGCAGCACCATTAGGTATCCACAGAATCTCTATGGCTACACCTTC
D: TRBD1; V: TRBV27; size: -; J: TRBJ2-2; CDR3: CASRISGTGGPNTGELFF; DNA: TGTGCCAGCAGAATATCCGGGACAGGGGGTCCGAACACCGGGGAGCTGTTTTTT
D: TRBD2; V: TRBV4-1; size: -; J: TRBJ2-1; CDR3: CASSPGGLAALVGNEQFF; DNA: TGCGCCAGCAGCCCCGGGGGTCTAGCGGCCCTTGTGGGCAATGAGCAGTTCTTC
D: TRBD2; V: TRBV7-9; size: -; J: TRBJ2-1; CDR3: CASSLVSVGTRDNEQFF; DNA: TGTGCCAGCAGCTTAGTCTCGGTCGGGACTAGGGACAATGAGCAGTTCTTC
D: TRBD1; V: TRBV2; size: once; J: TRBJ2-1; CDR3: CASSTTGTVSYNEQFF; DNA: TGTGCCAGCAGTACAACCGGGACAGTCTCCTACAATGAGCAGTTCTTC
D: -; V: TRBV27; size: -; J: TRBJ2-7; CDR3: CASSFGGTSYEQYF; DNA: TGTGCCAGCAGTTTTGGGGGGACCTCCTACGAGCAGTACTTC
D: -; V: TRBV6-1; size: -; J: TRBJ2-2; CDR3: CAIQAWGDTGELFF; DNA: TGTGCCATTCAGGCGTGGGGAGACACCGGGGAGCTGTTTTTT
D: TRBD1; V: TRBV27; size: -; J: TRBJ1-4; CDR3: CAIRGQLGEKLFF; DNA: TGTGCCATCAGGGGGCAATTGGGCGAAAAACTGTTTTTT
D: TRBD1; V: TRBV7-6; size: -; J: TRBJ2-7; CDR3: CASSPIFGTGAYEQYF; DNA: TGTGCCAGCAGCCCCATATTCGGTACAGGGGCCTACGAGCAGTACTTC
D: TRBD2; V: TRBV30; size: -; J: TRBJ2-1; CDR3: CAWSVAGGSYNEQFF; DNA: TGTGCCTGGAGTGTAGCGGGAGGGAGTTACAATGAGCAGTTCTTC
D: -; V: TRBV5-1; size: -; J: TRBJ1-2; CDR3: CASSFTENYGYTF; DNA: TGCGCCAGCAGCTTTACGGAGAACTATGGCTACACCTTC
D: -; V: TRBV5-1; size: -; J: TRBJ2-7; CDR3: CASSLDPGLSYEQYF; DNA: TGCGCCAGCAGCTTGGACCCTGGCCTCTCCTACGAGCAGTACTTC
D: TRBD2; V: TRBV7-9; size: -; J: TRBJ2-7; CDR3: CASRDLAGYSSYEQYF; DNA: TGTGCCAGCAGAGATCTAGCGGGATATTCCTCCTACGAGCAGTACTTC
D: -; V: TRBV4-1; size: -; J: TRBJ2-1; CDR3: CASSQDWISYNEQFF; DNA: TGCGCCAGCAGCCAAGACTGGATCTCCTACAATGAGCAGTTCTTC
D: TRBD2; V: TRBV6-6; size: -; J: TRBJ2-7; CDR3: CASSSAGGHYEQYF; DNA: TGTGCCAGCAGTAGTGCGGGGGGGCACTACGAGCAGTACTTC
D: -; V: TRBV13; size: few; J: TRBJ2-2; CDR3: CASSLGGGELFF; DNA: TGTGCCAGCAGCTTAGGCGGCGGGGAGCTGTTTTTT
D: -; V: TRBV4-1; size: few; J: TRBJ1-6; CDR3: CASSQIDSGYHSPLHF; DNA: TGCGCCAGCAGCCAAATCGACTCAGGTTACCATTCACCCCTCCACTTT
D: -; V: TRBV6-6; size: once; J: TRBJ1-1; CDR3: CASSLGWDTEAFF; DNA: TGTGCCAGCAGTCTGGGGTGGGACACTGAAGCTTTCTTT
D: -; V: TRBV11-2; size: -; J: TRBJ1-4; CDR3: CASSLGSGNEKLFF; DNA: TGTGCCAGCAGCTTAGGGTCAGGGAATGAAAAACTGTTTTTT
D: TRBD1; V: TRBV19; size: -; J: TRBJ2-7; CDR3: CASRGQTGGEQYF; DNA: TGTGCCAGTAGGGGACAGACGGGCGGCGAGCAGTACTTC
D: TRBD2; V: TRBV6-6; size: -; J: TRBJ2-5; CDR3: CASSSGLAETQYF; DNA: TGTGCCAGCAGTAGCGGACTAGCAGAGACCCAGTACTTC
D: TRBD1; V: TRBV7-6; size: -; J: TRBJ1-5; CDR3: CASSLAVTGGQPQHF; DNA: TGTGCCAGCAGCTTAGCGGTGACAGGGGGTCAGCCCCAGCATTTT
D: -; V: TRBV28; size: -; J: TRBJ1-1; CDR3: CASSTQWLSQGHTEAFF; DNA: TGTGCCAGCAGTACCCAATGGCTAAGTCAGGGGCACACTGAAGCTTTCTTT
D: TRBD2; V: TRBV9; size: -; J: TRBJ2-5; CDR3: CASSAGLAGVGQETQYF; DNA: TGTGCCAGCAGCGCGGGACTAGCGGGAGTTGGCCAAGAGACCCAGTACTTC
D: -; V: TRBV27; size: -; J: TRBJ1-1; CDR3: CASKKQGLNTEAFF; DNA: TGTGCCAGCAAAAAGCAGGGTCTGAACACTGAAGCTTTCTTT
D: -; V: TRBV4-1; size: -; J: TRBJ1-4; CDR3: CASSQVGQGNEKLFF; DNA: TGCGCCAGCAGCCAAGTTGGGCAGGGAAATGAAAAACTGTTTTTT
D: -; V: TRBV6-6; size: -; J: TRBJ1-2; CDR3: CASSYSGSNYGYTF; DNA: TGTGCCAGCAGTTACTCAGGTTCTAACTATGGCTACACCTTC
D: TRBD2; V: TRBV28; size: -; J: TRBJ2-1; CDR3: CASSWTSWQFF; DNA: TGTGCCAGCAGTTGGACTAGCTGGCAGTTCTTC
D: -; V: TRBV5-1; size: -; J: TRBJ2-1; CDR3: CASSWPEGAPNNEQFF; DNA: TGCGCCAGCAGCTGGCCGGAGGGCGCCCCCAACAATGAGCAGTTCTTC
D: TRBD2; V: TRBV5-6; size: -; J: TRBJ2-3; CDR3: CASSLVGQGLVTRQYF; DNA: TGTGCCAGCAGCTTGGTAGGCCAGGGACTAGTGACCAGACAGTATTTT
D: -; V: TRBV4-3; size: -; J: TRBJ1-1; CDR3: CASSQILGQIEAFF; DNA: TGCGCCAGCAGCCAAATCCTCGGACAGATTGAAGCTTTCTTT